This T cell receptor beta chain was identified in a study of graft-versus-host responses after intestinal transplantation. The protocol was immunoSEQ multiplex PCR, while the TCRdb copy is restricted to in-frame clones and leaves out a portion. This table holds 60,000 to 90,000 clones, around 91% found once. In germline, CDR1 is SGHVS, CDR2 FQNEAQ. Trimming stripped 5 bases from V and 1 base from J, with 9 bases between. The CDR3 has 13 amino acids. A single count supports this clone. What it recognizes is unknown. The specimen comprised unstimulated CD8+ T cells sorted from spleen or lymph node cells, sampled before intestinal transplant. The receptor was isolated from a human donor who received an intestinal transplant. V gene TRBV7-8 combines with J gene TRBJ2-7; TRBD1 might be the D (6 bases). The CDR3 is CASSEGGSYEQYF. The CDR3 DNA sequence: TGTGCCAGCAGCGAAGGGGGTTCCTACGAGCAGTACTTC.